Sequencing of this T cell receptor (beta chain) was carried out in a study of blood T cells in healthy people across ages. Findings and caveats of the study: Because donor CMV status was unknown, expanded clonotype changes were possibly confounded.

It was with a sample-barcoded 5' primer and a J-beta primer mix that a second PCR of roughly 7 to 12 cycles was run. A template-switch adaptor that had 12 random nucleotides put a tag on each cDNA molecule. From the 5' RACE reads, TCRdb called clonotypes with MiXCR, one entry per CDR3 protein. Among approximately 810,000 distinct CDR3 sequences listed, under 30% were seen once. CDR3 size: 12 residues. V lost 7 bases to trimming and J lost 5 bases; unmatched junction nucleotides: 1. Per germline, CDR1 SGHTA and CDR2 FQGNSA. To note about this clonotype: Its antigen remains unknown. A much larger clone sits a single nucleotide away, making a read error possible.

The chain joins TRBV7-2 to TRBJ1-5, with 8 bases matching TRBD1. The sample comprised blood. The source of this sequence is an elderly woman in good health. The CDR3 loop is CASIQGDQPQHF. The CDR3 DNA reads TGTGCCAGCATACAGGGGGATCAGCCCCAGCATTTT. Based on the CDR3 plus reference TRBV7-2 and TRBJ1-5, the full variable domain is GAGVSQSPSNKVTEKGKDVELRCDPISGHTALYWYRQSLGQGLEFLIYFQGNSAPDKSGLPSDRFSAERTGGSVSTLTIQRTQQEDSAVYLCASIQGDQPQHFGDGTRLSIL.